This T cell receptor beta chain was retrieved from a study of T cells in Graves' hyperthyroidism and ophthalmopathy. Findings and caveats of the study: Ophthalmopathy stood apart from stable hyperthyroidism in a 13 V-J model.

TCR beta CDR3 sequences were amplified from RNA transcripts. HTBI primers drove first-round RT-PCR of the TCR CDR3. TCRdb recomputed calls from the multiplex PCR reads with MiXCR, one row per CDR3 protein. The table includes some 180,000 distinct CDR3 sequences, 15% to 20% detected once. Thyroid ultrasound and orbital computed tomography, with clinical symptoms and serum thyroxine and TRAb, informed diagnoses. In this sample, this clonotype turned up many times. Its antigen is as yet unknown. Sequencing was done on a sample of blood. The receptor was derived from a woman aged 50 to 65 with Graves' hyperthyroidism.

The CDR3 region has the DNA TGTGCCAGCAGAAGGCAAGAGACCCAGTACTTC. The encoded protein is CASRRQETQYF. The V gene is TRBV7-2, the J gene TRBJ2-5; D is undetermined. Germline CDR1 and CDR2: SGHTA and FQGNSA. This CDR3 is built from 11 residues. V lost 6 bases to trimming and J lost 2 bases, with 4 bases between them.